The 11 T cell receptor beta chains listed next were all sequenced from one sample in a study of cytomegalovirus exposure and HLA in healthy donors. Use of 60 Vbeta and 13 Jbeta primers characterized the PCR. Method: immunoSEQ multiplex PCR; TCRdb's copy keeps in-frame clones and lacks some. The sample lists 100,000 to 150,000 clones, about 85% occurring once. Material for sequencing was PBMCs. The receptor source for this set is a boy aged 5-17 years in good health and CMV-seronegative.

CDR3 sequence: CASSSLTQGAGEKLFF. The DNA for the CDR3 is TGTGCCAGCAGTTCTCTCACCCAGGGGGCTGGAGAAAAACTGTTTTTT. This chain uses TRBV27 with TRBJ1-4, with TRBD1 identical over 8 bases. The ends lost 4 bases at V and 8 bases at J; junction bases unmatched: 12. CDR3 size: 16 residues. Germline CDR1 and CDR2: MNHEY and SMNVEV (reference sequence). Full variable domain (remainder filled in from reference TRBV27 and TRBJ1-4): EAQVTQNPRYLITVTGKKLTVTCSQNMNHEYMSWYRQDPGLGLRQIYYSMNVEVTDKGDVPEGYKVSRKEKRNFPLILESPSPNQTSLYFCASSSLTQGAGEKLFFGSGTQLSVL.

This chain uses TRBV9 with TRBJ2-3; 11 bases align to TRBD1. Germline lookup yields CDR1 SGDLS and CDR2 YYNGEE. This CDR3 spans 16 amino acids. Trimming cost V 0 bases and J 3 bases; bases outside gene matches: 3. In DNA, the CDR3 is TGTGCCAGCAGCGTAGTTGGACAGGGGGCAACAGATACGCAGTATTTT. It encodes CASSVVGQGATDTQYF.

This chain connects TRBV19 to TRBJ1-6, with D tentatively TRBD1 (5 bases). The CDR3 sequence is 15 residues long. Germline V lookup: CDR1 LNHDA, CDR2 SQIVND (reference sequence). V was shortened by 6 bases and J by 0 bases, with 9 bases between the two germline ends. The CDR3 bases are TGTGCCAGTAGACAGGAGATCTCCTATAATTCACCCCTCCACTTT. Amino acids: CASRQEISYNSPLHF.

The chain recombines TRBV29-1 with TRBJ2-7, with D perhaps TRBD2 (5 bases). V was trimmed by 8 bases and J by 3 bases, leaving 17 bases between them. The CDR3 runs 13 residues. Germline CDR1 SQVTM, CDR2 ANQGSEA. The CDR3 protein is CSCGEGGDYEQYF. As DNA, the CDR3 is TGCAGCTGCGGAGAAGGAGGTGACTACGAGCAGTACTTC.

V usage is TRBV29-1 and J usage is TRBJ1-3; TRBD1 matches at 7 bases. J lost 7 bases, V lost 6 bases, and 18 bases had no gene match. Germline V CDR1 and CDR2: SQVTM, ANQGSEA. This CDR3 has 16 amino acids. CDR3 DNA: TGCAGCGTCACCGCTCGGGACAGCGGCGGCAGGAACACCATATATTTT. Translation: CSVTARDSGGRNTIYF.

The chain carries TRBV5-1 and TRBJ2-7, with D perhaps TRBD2 (5 bases). Per germline, CDR1 SGHRS and CDR2 YFSETQ. CDR3 length equals 14 residues. Trimming cost V 0 bases and J 3 bases, with 10 bases left between them. DNA of the CDR3: TGCGCCAGCAGCTTGGCGGGGAGATTCTACGAGCAGTACTTC. It translates to CASSLAGRFYEQYF.

This chain links TRBV9 with TRBJ2-2; 7 bases match TRBD1. Trimming at V came to 0 bases and at J to 2 bases, leaving 4 bases not matched to a gene. The CDR3 is 16 amino acids. Germline loops: CDR1 SGDLS, CDR2 YYNGEE. The CDR3 spells CASSVATGDNTGELFF. The CDR3 DNA sequence: TGTGCCAGCAGCGTAGCAACAGGGGATAACACCGGGGAGCTGTTTTTT.

This clone was detected once. The gene calls are TRBV5-1 and TRBJ2-4, with D perhaps matching TRBD1 (5 bases). V was cut by 7 bases and J by 0 bases, with 11 bases left in between. The germline gives CDR1 SGHRS, CDR2 YFSETQ. This CDR3 is 14 amino acids long. Here the CDR3 reads CASQTDPAKNIQYF. The CDR3 DNA reads as TGCGCCAGCCAGACAGATCCAGCCAAAAACATTCAGTACTTC.

V gene TRBV5-3 combines with J gene TRBJ1-1; perhaps TRBD1 as D (5 bases). TRBV5-3 is reported as an ORF; its role is uncertain. The ends were cut back, 4 bases at V and 1 base at J, with 8 bases in the middle. The CDR3 loop spans 13 amino acids. The CDR3 loop is CARSRRGNTEAFF. As DNA, the CDR3 is TGTGCCAGAAGCCGGAGGGGGAACACTGAAGCTTTCTTT.

The rearrangement joins TRBV7-9 to TRBJ1-4; tentative D call: TRBD1 (5 bases). The V end lost 2 bases, the J end lost 2 bases, and 9 bases lay between the germline ends. The CDR3 extends over 15 amino acids. CDR1 and CDR2 (germline): SEHNR, FQNEAQ (reference sequence). The CDR3 protein is CASSLRQTTNEKLFF. The CDR3 DNA is TGTGCCAGCAGCTTAAGACAGACGACTAATGAAAAACTGTTTTTT.

The CDR3: CASSQDAGLDIQYF. The CDR3 bases are TGCGCCAGCAGCCAAGATGCAGGGTTGGACATTCAGTACTTC. This rearrangement joins TRBV4-3 to TRBJ2-4, with D perhaps TRBD1 (5 bases). Germline values: CDR1 LGHNA, CDR2 YSLEER. Trimming stripped 0 bases from V and 8 bases from J, with 11 bases between. The CDR3 has 14 amino acids.